The TCR beta chain under discussion was sequenced for a study of neurological immune-mediated disorders (dated 2019 in TCRdb). Looking at the study overall: The study compared peripheral blood TCR-beta repertoires of HTLV-I-associated myelopathy (HAM/TSP) patients, multiple sclerosis patients and healthy controls using UMI-based sequencing. Alongside PBMC samples, the set of approximately 100 TCR-beta libraries contained longitudinal samples, technical triplicates, and paired CD4+ and CD8+ T-cell subsets that had been sorted. The cohort included some 70 subjects: about 14 with HAM/TSP, some 34 with multiple sclerosis, and 20 or so healthy controls. Results and caveats for the whole study, not just this receptor: TCR clonal expansion was highest in HAM/TSP patients and lowest in MS patients, with MS patients falling below even healthy controls. Across subjects, expanded clones never shared an identical CDR3 amino acid sequence, which suggests that the TCR-beta repertoires in every group were private.

This clonotype has a count of ten or more. It has no known antigen specificity. No base qualities exist here, and no much larger clone lies one base off it. Healthy controls were blood bank volunteers in Maryland, USA. Sorted-subset TCR libraries were prepared from around 1 million sorted CD4+ or CD8+ T cells. Peripheral blood was subjected to Ficoll-Hypaque density gradient centrifugation to isolate PBMCs, which were then cryopreserved in liquid nitrogen. The study also sequenced paired sorted CD4+ and CD8+ subsets from healthy controls, HAM/TSP patients and MS patients. According to the germline V gene, CDR1 reads ENHRY and CDR2 reads SYGVKD. Trimming leaves V shorter by 5 bases and J shorter by 5 bases, with the junction holding 5 bases beyond the gene matches. From the cysteine up to the phenylalanine, the CDR3 has a length of 14 residues. The retained sequence is limited to the CDR3, 42 bases, with the frame set at the first base.

cDNA was synthesized by template-switch 5'RACE using a primer with a 10-nucleotide random unique molecular identifier that tagged each TCR transcript. Every sequencing run covered 15-18 subjects and yielded more than 180 million TCR-beta sequences. The RNeasy kit was used for extraction of total RNA. TCR-beta VDJ regions were amplified with primers for the TCR constant region and the 5'RACE anchor, using the KAPA Real-time Library Amplification kit. Sample indexes and Illumina adaptors were added in a first PCR, and a second PCR then increased library yield. After Ampure bead purification, the TCR product of roughly 650 bp was size-selected on a 2% E-gel SizeSelection system. Library quality was checked on a Bioanalyzer, concentration was measured with Qubit, and libraries were quantified with the Kapa Library Quantification kit before pooling. Paired-end 2 x 150 bp sequencing of the libraries was performed on an Illumina HiSeq 2500. To increase sequence diversity, about 25-31% phiX was spiked into each library pool. The original methods were these. The UMI-based MiGEC pipeline processed quality-filtered reads and removed over 80% of raw TCR sequences during error correction. IMGT germline references were used for aligning VDJ genes, and each clonotype was defined as a unique CDR3 amino acid sequence together with its V-J genes. Clonal expansion, Shannon diversity and CDR3 relatedness were evaluated with VDJtools (CalcPairwiseDistances, ClusterSamples), while phylogenetic trees were built in CLCbio workbench. Expanded clones were defined as having at least 8 unique UMIs, based on coefficient-of-variation modelling across technical triplicates. TCRdb reworked the public reads: Q25 trimming with fastp, MiXCR clone assembly, productive beta chains retained. All rows with the same CDR3 protein become a single entry with the most common DNA and genes. In this record, the V and J calls reflect TCRdb's handling and not the investigators' own analysis. Counted in this sample were about 38,000 distinct CDR3 sequences; approximately 4.4% of them appeared once. 9% to 10% of the sample goes to the ten largest clones.

The chain is assembled from TRBV10-3 and TRBJ2-5; 10 bases in the middle match TRBD1. Sequencing used CD4+ T cells from blood. The receptor comes from a man aged 18 to 30 in good health. This receptor carries the CDR3 CAISSGTGEETQYF. In nucleotides, the sequence is TGTGCCATCAGTTCCGGGACAGGGGAGGAGACCCAGTACTTC.